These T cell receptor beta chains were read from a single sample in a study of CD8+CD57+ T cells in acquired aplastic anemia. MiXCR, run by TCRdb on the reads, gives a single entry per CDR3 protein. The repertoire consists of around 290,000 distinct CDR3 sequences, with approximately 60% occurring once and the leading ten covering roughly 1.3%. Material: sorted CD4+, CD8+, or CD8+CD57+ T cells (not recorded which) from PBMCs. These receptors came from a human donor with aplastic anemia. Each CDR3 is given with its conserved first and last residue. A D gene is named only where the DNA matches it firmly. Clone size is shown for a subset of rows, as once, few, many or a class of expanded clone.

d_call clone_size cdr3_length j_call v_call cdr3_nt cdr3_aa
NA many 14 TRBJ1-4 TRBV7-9 TGTGCCAGCAGCCGTAACGATGGGAATGAAAAACTGTTTTTT CASSRNDGNEKLFF
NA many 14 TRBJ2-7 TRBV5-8 TGTGCCAGCACCATGACAGGAACCTCCTACGAGCAGTACTTC CASTMTGTSYEQYF
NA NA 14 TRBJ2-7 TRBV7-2 TGTGCCTGGAGTGTAGGGGACGGATACTACGAGCAGTACTTC CAWSVGDGYYEQYF
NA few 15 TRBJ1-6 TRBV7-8 TGTGCCAGCAGCCCCACCGGGGTTGTAGGATCGCCCCTCCACTTT CASSPTGVVGSPLHF
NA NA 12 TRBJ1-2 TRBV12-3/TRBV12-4 TGTGCCGGCAGTTTCGGCATCTATGGCTACACCTTC CAGSFGIYGYTF
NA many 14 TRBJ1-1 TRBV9 TGTGCCAGCAGCGTAGATCGAGGGAACACTGAAGCTTTCTTT CASSVDRGNTEAFF
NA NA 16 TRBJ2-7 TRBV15 TGTGCCACCAGCAGAGATCGGCCGGTCTGGACCTACGAGCAGTACTTC CATSRDRPVWTYEQYF
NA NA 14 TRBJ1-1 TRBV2 TGTGCCAGCCAGGGATCGGGGGAGGACACTGAAGCTTTCTTT CASQGSGEDTEAFF
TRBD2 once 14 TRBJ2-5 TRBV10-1 TGCGCCAGCAGTGACCCGGGGGGGGAAGAGACCCAGTACTTC CASSDPGGEETQYF
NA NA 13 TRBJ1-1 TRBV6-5 TGTGCCAGCAGTTTGGACATTAGCACTGAAGCTTTCTTT CASSLDISTEAFF
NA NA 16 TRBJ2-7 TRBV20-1 TGCAGTGCTAGAGATGTAAGGGACATCTCTCTGAGGGAGCAGTACTTC CSARDVRDISLREQYF
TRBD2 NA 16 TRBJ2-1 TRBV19 TGTGCCAGTAGTATGGGCGGACTAGCGGGGAGTGGTGAGCAGTTCTTC CASSMGGLAGSGEQFF
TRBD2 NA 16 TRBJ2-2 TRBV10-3 TGTGCCATCACCTCGGGACTAGCGGTTAACACCGGGGAGCTGTTTTTT CAITSGLAVNTGELFF
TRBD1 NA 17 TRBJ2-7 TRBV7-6 TGTGCCAGCAGCTTAGCGGCAGGGACAGGGGGCGGGGGCGAGCAGTACTTC CASSLAAGTGGGGEQYF
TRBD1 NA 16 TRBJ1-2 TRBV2 TGTGCCAGCAGTGCTCTGACAGGGGCGAAAAACTATGGCTACACCTTC CASSALTGAKNYGYTF
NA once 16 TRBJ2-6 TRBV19 TGTGCCAGTAGGTACCAGGGGGGCTCTGGGGCCAACGTCCTGACTTTC CASRYQGGSGANVLTF
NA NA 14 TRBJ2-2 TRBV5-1 TGCGCCAGCAGCTCAGGGTGGAACACCGGGGAGCTGTTTTTT CASSSGWNTGELFF
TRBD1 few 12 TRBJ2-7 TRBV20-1 TGCAGTGCGCAAGGACAGGGCTACGAGCAGTACTTC CSAQGQGYEQYF
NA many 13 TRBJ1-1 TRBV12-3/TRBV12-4 TGTGCCAGCACCTTCGGCCCGTTCACTGAAGCTTTCTTT CASTFGPFTEAFF
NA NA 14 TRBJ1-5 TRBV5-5 TGTGCCAGCAGTGGGGGCAGGGTGGGAGAGACCCAGCATTTT CASSGGRVGETQHF
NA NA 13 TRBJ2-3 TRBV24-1 TGTGCCGCCAGTGACAGCGGCACAGATACGCAGTATTTC CAASDSGTDTQYF
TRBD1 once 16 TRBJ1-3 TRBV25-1 TGTGCCAGCAGTGCCGCTGGGCAGGGGGCTGGAAACACCATATATTTT CASSAAGQGAGNTIYF
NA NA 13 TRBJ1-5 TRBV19 TGTGCCAGTAGTGCCAACAGCGGTCAGCCCCAGCATTTT CASSANSGQPQHF
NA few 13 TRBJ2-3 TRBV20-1 TGCAGTGCTAGGACTGCCCCCGCAGATACGCAGTATTTT CSARTAPADTQYF
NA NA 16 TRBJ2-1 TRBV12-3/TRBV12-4 TGTGCCAGCAGCCCCGGTGCGAGCGGGTCGGCGGGTGAGCAGTTCTTC CASSPGASGSAGEQFF
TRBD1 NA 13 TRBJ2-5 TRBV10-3 TGTGCCATCTCCGGGACAGGGGAAGAGACCCAGTACTTC CAISGTGEETQYF
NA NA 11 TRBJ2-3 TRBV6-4 TGTGCCAGCCAAAGCACAGATACGCAGTATTTT CASQSTDTQYF
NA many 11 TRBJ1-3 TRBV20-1 TGCAGTGCTAGTTCTGGAAACACCATATATTTT CSASSGNTIYF
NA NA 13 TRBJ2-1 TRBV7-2 TGTGCCAGCAGCTTATCCTCGGGCAATGAGCAGTTCTTC CASSLSSGNEQFF
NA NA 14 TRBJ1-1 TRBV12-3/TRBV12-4 TGTGCCAGCCGGACTAGCGGGGTGGGCACTGAAGCTTTCTTT CASRTSGVGTEAFF
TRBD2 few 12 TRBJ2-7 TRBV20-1 TGCAGTGCTAAGCGGGACTCCTACGAGCAGTACTTC CSAKRDSYEQYF
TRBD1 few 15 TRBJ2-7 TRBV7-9 TGTGCCAGCAGCTTAGGGGTCACAGGGGGCGACGAGCAGTACTTC CASSLGVTGGDEQYF
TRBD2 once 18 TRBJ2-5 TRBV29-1 TGCAGCGCCAGGACTAGCGGGGGGCCGGTCTTGTACCAAGAGACCCAGTACTTC CSARTSGGPVLYQETQYF
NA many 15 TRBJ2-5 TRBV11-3 TGTGCCAGCAGCTTAGGCGGGAACAGACAACAGACCCAGTACTTC CASSLGGNRQQTQYF
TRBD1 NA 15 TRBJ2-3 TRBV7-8 TGTGCCAGCAGAACGACGGACAGGGGGCAAGATACGCAGTATTTT CASRTTDRGQDTQYF
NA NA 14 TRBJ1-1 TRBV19 TGTGCCAGTAACTGGTGGGTCGGTGACACTGAAGCTTTCTTT CASNWWVGDTEAFF
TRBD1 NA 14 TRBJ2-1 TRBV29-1 TGCAGCGTGGCGGGACAGGGCACCGGCAATGAGCAGTTCTTC CSVAGQGTGNEQFF
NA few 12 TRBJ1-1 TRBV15 TGTGCCACCACCCTAATTGGCACTGAAGCTTTCTTT CATTLIGTEAFF
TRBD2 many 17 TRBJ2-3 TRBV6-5 TGTGCCAGCAGTTACTCCAGCGGGGGCAGGGGAACAGATACGCAGTATTTT CASSYSSGGRGTDTQYF
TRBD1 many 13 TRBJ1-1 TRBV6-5 TGTGCCAGCGTTGCAGGGGGCGACACTGAAGCTTTCTTT CASVAGGDTEAFF